Listed below are T cell receptor beta chains from one sample, sequenced in a study of memory CD4+ T cells and cytomegalovirus serostatus. Clones were sequenced by immunoSEQ multiplex PCR, and TCRdb holds only the in-frame ones, with some missing. The sample shows 58,000 or so clones, about 68% of them seen only once. The material sequenced was memory CD4+ T cells from blood. The receptors shown here come from an adult in good health and CMV-seropositive. The CDR3 runs from the conserved cysteine through the conserved F or W. D genes are given only for firm matches. Size tells how often a clone was seen (once, few, many) or the class of an expanded clone, and some rows leave it out.

abundance	v_gene	j_gene	d_gene	CDR3nt	CDR3aa
few	TRBV9	TRBJ2-3	-	TGTGCCAGCAGCGTAGGTTCGTCTGGTTCCACAGATACGCAGTATTTT	CASSVGSSGSTDTQYF
-	TRBV10-1	TRBJ1-4	TRBD1	TGCGCCAGCAGGCACCGGGACAGGTGTGAAAAACTGTTTTTT	CASRHRDRCEKLFF
-	TRBV5-8	TRBJ1-5	-	TGTGCCAGCAGCCGGGACAGCAATCAGCCCCAGCATTTT	CASSRDSNQPQHF
-	TRBV28	TRBJ2-3	-	TGTGCCAGCAGAGGGGTGGGAGACCGCACAGATACGCAGTATTTT	CASRGVGDRTDTQYF
-	TRBV7-3	TRBJ2-2	-	TGTGCCAGCAGCTTATTGTCGTATGCCGGGGAGCTGTTTTTT	CASSLLSYAGELFF
-	TRBV5-6	TRBJ1-4	-	TGTGCCAGCAACGCGGGGGGCACTAATGAAAAACTGTTTTTT	CASNAGGTNEKLFF
-	TRBV6-6	TRBJ1-5	-	TGTGCCAGCACCAGGGACTCGAATCAGCCCCAGCATTTT	CASTRDSNQPQHF
-	TRBV28	TRBJ1-2	-	TGTGCCAGCAGCTCTGCTGGGACAAATCATGGCTACACCTTC	CASSSAGTNHGYTF
-	TRBV10-3	TRBJ2-2	TRBD1	TGTGCCATCACTGAGGGACAGATCACCGGGGAGCTGTTTTTT	CAITEGQITGELFF
-	TRBV7-2	TRBJ1-1	-	TGTGCCAGCAGCTTAAAAGGCGGGGTGGCTGAAGCTTTCTTT	CASSLKGGVAEAFF
-	TRBV7-6	TRBJ2-3	-	TGTGCCAGCAGCCTCTCAGTCACAGATACGCAGTATTTT	CASSLSVTDTQYF
-	TRBV5-6	TRBJ2-3	TRBD1	TGTGCCAGCAGCCTACTAGGACAGGGGTTCACAGATACGCAGTATTTT	CASSLLGQGFTDTQYF
-	TRBV10-3	TRBJ1-2	TRBD1	TGTGCCATATCCACGACAGGGGTAATTGGCTACACCTTC	CAISTTGVIGYTF
-	TRBV18	TRBJ1-5	-	TGTGCCAGCTCCCCCCCCTCGGGACCCAATCAGCCCCAGCATTTT	CASSPPSGPNQPQHF
once	TRBV2	TRBJ2-3	-	TGTGCCACCACGCCTGGTCCTAGCACAGATACGCAGTATTTT	CATTPGPSTDTQYF
-	TRBV19	TRBJ2-7	-	TGTGCCAGTAGTATAGGAGGTCCCATGCCCACCGTCGTGAACGAGCAGTACTTC	CASSIGGPMPTVVNEQYF
-	TRBV28	TRBJ1-1	-	TGTGCCAGCCCCCCTTTAGGAGGGAGAAGGGTGAACACTGAAGCTTTCTTT	CASPPLGGRRVNTEAFF
-	TRBV19	TRBJ2-5	-	TGTGCCAGTAGTATCGGAACGACGCCGGAGACCCAGTACTTC	CASSIGTTPETQYF
-	TRBV11-3	TRBJ2-2	TRBD2	TGTGCCAGCAGCTTAGTCCCTAGCGGGAGTGGCGGGGAGCTGTTTTTT	CASSLVPSGSGGELFF
-	TRBV11-3	TRBJ2-2	-	TGTGCCAGCAGCTCGATTGACGGCGGGGAGCTGTTTTTT	CASSSIDGGELFF
once	TRBV28	TRBJ1-2	-	TGTGCCAGCAGTTTGACTAACTATGGCTACACCTTC	CASSLTNYGYTF
-	TRBV7-2	TRBJ1-5	TRBD1	TGTGCCAGCAGCTACAGGGGGCAACAGCCCCAGCATTTT	CASSYRGQQPQHF
-	TRBV5-1	TRBJ1-1	TRBD1	TGCGCCAGTCAACAGGGGGCGGGTGACACTGAAGCTTTCTTT	CASQQGAGDTEAFF
-	TRBV28	TRBJ2-3	TRBD2	TGTGCCAGCAGGCGCAGACTAGCGGGGAGCACAGATACGCAGTATTTT	CASRRRLAGSTDTQYF
-	TRBV18	TRBJ1-3	-	TGTGCCAGCTCACCAGGCAGGGTCTCTGGAAACACCATATATTTT	CASSPGRVSGNTIYF
-	TRBV4-1	TRBJ1-1	TRBD1	TGCGCCAGCAGCCAAGAGTGGTTCGGGACAGCTGACACTGAAGCTTTCTTT	CASSQEWFGTADTEAFF
-	TRBV2	TRBJ2-1	-	TGTGCCAGCAGTGGGGACCAAATAGGGGGCAATGAGCAGTTCTTC	CASSGDQIGGNEQFF
-	TRBV6-1	TRBJ2-1	TRBD1	TGTGCCAGCAGACTAGGGACAGGCAACTACAATGAGCAGTTCTTC	CASRLGTGNYNEQFF
-	TRBV7-9	TRBJ1-2	-	TGTGCCAGCAGCCGGCCGGGAAATGCAGGTGGCTACACCTTC	CASSRPGNAGGYTF
few	TRBV29-1	TRBJ1-2	-	TGCAGCGTTGTCGAAGTGTCTAACTATGGCTACACCTTC	CSVVEVSNYGYTF
-	TRBV25-1	TRBJ1-2	-	TGTGCCAGCAGTGCCATCGGATTAGGGGTGGTGGCGTATGGCTACACCTTC	CASSAIGLGVVAYGYTF
few	TRBV2	TRBJ2-5	-	TGTGCCAGCAGTCCGACAGGTACCCAAGAGACCCAGTACTTC	CASSPTGTQETQYF
-	TRBV7-2	TRBJ2-3	TRBD1	TGTGCCAGCAGCGGAGGACAGGGATGGACAGATACGCAGTATTTT	CASSGGQGWTDTQYF
once	TRBV21-1	TRBJ2-7	-	TGTGCCAGCAGACTTTCCATGAGCTGGGACAGTAGCGGCCTTTACTCCTACGAGCAGTACTTC	CASRLSMSWDSSGLYSYEQYF
once	TRBV9	TRBJ2-5	-	TGTGCCAGCAGCGTAGGCGACGGTCAAGAGACCCAGTACTTC	CASSVGDGQETQYF
-	TRBV4-1	TRBJ2-5	-	TGCGCCAGCAGTCAGAGGGGAAAGGCGGGCCAAGAGACCCAGTACTTC	CASSQRGKAGQETQYF
-	TRBV28	TRBJ1-2	-	TGTGCCAGCAGCCTGGGGGGGGCCTGGGGCTACACCTTC	CASSLGGAWGYTF
-	TRBV5-1	TRBJ1-2	-	TGCGCCAGCAGCCGCGACAGTGACTATGGCTACACCTTC	CASSRDSDYGYTF
-	TRBV7-2	TRBJ2-7	TRBD2	TGTGCCAGCAGCTTAGTCCCCGGGGGGTACGAGCAGTACTTC	CASSLVPGGYEQYF
-	TRBV7-9	TRBJ1-1	-	TGTGCCAGCAGCTTAGCGGATGGGCCGAGGACTGAAGCTTTCTTT	CASSLADGPRTEAFF
once	TRBV30	TRBJ1-2	TRBD1	TGTGCCTGGAGAGCCGGGACAGGGGGGTCCTACTATGGCTACACCTTC	CAWRAGTGGSYYGYTF
few	TRBV7-8	TRBJ1-1	-	TGTGCCAGCAGCATGATGAACAGGGCTGAAGCTTTCTTT	CASSMMNRAEAFF
-	TRBV29-1	TRBJ2-3	-	TGCAGCGTGGATTGGGTGTGGGACCTCACAGATACGCAGTATTTT	CSVDWVWDLTDTQYF
-	TRBV19	TRBJ2-1	-	TGTGCCAGTAGTGCCGGGATCGGGGACAATGAGCAGTTCTTC	CASSAGIGDNEQFF
once	TRBV28	TRBJ2-6	-	TGTGCCAGCAGCGCTTTAGACAGCGGAATGCTCTCTGGGGCCAACGTCCTGACTTTC	CASSALDSGMLSGANVLTF
-	TRBV19	TRBJ2-3	-	TGTGCCAGTAGTAAATCCAGGGTGATAGATACGCAGTATTTT	CASSKSRVIDTQYF
-	TRBV19	TRBJ1-2	-	TGTGCCAGTATCGGGCAGGGCAGCACCCCGGGTGGCTACACCTTC	CASIGQGSTPGGYTF
-	TRBV29-1	TRBJ1-1	TRBD1	TGCAGCGTTGAGGTTCGCGGACAGGGCCAAGCTTTCTTT	CSVEVRGQGQAFF
-	TRBV11-2	TRBJ1-1	-	TGTGCCAGCAGCTCACAGGGGAACACTGAAGCTTTCTTT	CASSSQGNTEAFF
-	TRBV7-8	TRBJ2-5	-	TGTGCCAGCACGAGGGAGGCGACCCAGTACTTC	CASTREATQYF
-	TRBV2	TRBJ1-5	-	TGTGCCAGCAGTGGGGGTGGCAATCAGCCCCAGCATTTT	CASSGGGNQPQHF
-	TRBV7-2	TRBJ2-3	-	TGTGCCAGCAGCCCATCCCCGGGAGTAAAAGATACGCAGTATTTT	CASSPSPGVKDTQYF
few	TRBV11-2	TRBJ2-2	-	TGTGCCAGCAGCTTAAGCGGGCGACGGAGCGGGGAGCTGTTTTTT	CASSLSGRRSGELFF
once	TRBV6-6	TRBJ1-1	-	TGTGCCAACGGGAGGGGGGACACTGAAGCTTTCTTT	CANGRGDTEAFF
-	TRBV6-5	TRBJ1-3	TRBD1	TGTGCCAGCAGTCCGACAGGGGACTCTGGAAACACCATATATTTT	CASSPTGDSGNTIYF